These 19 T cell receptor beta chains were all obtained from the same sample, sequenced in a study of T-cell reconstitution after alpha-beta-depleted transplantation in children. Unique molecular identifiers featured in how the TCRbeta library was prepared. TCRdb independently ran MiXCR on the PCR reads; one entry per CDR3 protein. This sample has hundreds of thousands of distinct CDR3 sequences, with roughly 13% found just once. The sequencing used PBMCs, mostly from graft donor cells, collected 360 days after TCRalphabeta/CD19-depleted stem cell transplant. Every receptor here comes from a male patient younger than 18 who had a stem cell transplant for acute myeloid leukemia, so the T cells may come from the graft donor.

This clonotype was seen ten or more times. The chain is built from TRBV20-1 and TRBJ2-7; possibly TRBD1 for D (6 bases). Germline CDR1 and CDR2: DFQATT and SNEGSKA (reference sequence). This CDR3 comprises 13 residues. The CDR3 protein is CSAGAVSSYEQYF. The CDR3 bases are TGCAGCGCAGGGGCGGTAAGCTCCTACGAGCAGTACTTC.

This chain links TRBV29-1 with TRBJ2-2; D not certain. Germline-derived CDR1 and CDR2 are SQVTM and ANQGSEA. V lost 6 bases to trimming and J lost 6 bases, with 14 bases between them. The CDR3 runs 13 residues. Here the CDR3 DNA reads TGCAGCGTCGGTAGGATCCCCGCCGGGGAGCTGTTTTTT. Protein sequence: CSVGRIPAGELFF.

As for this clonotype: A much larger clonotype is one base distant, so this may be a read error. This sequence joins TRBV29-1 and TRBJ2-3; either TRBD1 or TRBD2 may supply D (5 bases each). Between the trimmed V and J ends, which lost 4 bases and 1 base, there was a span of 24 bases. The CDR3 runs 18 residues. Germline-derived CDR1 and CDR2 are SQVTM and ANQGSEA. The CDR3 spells CSVVDLFSGTVGTDTQYF. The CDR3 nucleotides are TGCAGCGTTGTAGATCTCTTTTCCGGGACGGTAGGCACAGATACGCAGTATTTT.

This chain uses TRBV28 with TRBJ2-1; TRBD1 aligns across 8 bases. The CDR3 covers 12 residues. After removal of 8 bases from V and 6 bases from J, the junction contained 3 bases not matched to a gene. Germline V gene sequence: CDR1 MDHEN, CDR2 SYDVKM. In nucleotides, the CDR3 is TGTGCCAGCTGGGACAGGATCAATGAGCAGTTCTTC. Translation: CASWDRINEQFF.

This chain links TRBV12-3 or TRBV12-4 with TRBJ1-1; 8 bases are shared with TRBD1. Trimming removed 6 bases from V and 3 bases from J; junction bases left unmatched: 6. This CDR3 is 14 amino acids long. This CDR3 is CASRGGQGDTEAFF. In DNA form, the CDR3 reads TGTGCCAGCAGGGGCGGACAGGGAGACACTGAAGCTTTCTTT.

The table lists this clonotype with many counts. CDR3 DNA sequence: TGTGCCAGCAGCGTTAATGGACAGGGCGGAAACACCATATATTTT. Its translation is CASSVNGQGGNTIYF. V gene TRBV9 combines with J gene TRBJ1-3, with 8 bases fitting TRBD1. In germline, CDR1 is SGDLS, CDR2 YYNGEE. The CDR3 is 15 residues long. V lost 2 bases to trimming and J lost 4 bases; unmatched junction nucleotides: 5.

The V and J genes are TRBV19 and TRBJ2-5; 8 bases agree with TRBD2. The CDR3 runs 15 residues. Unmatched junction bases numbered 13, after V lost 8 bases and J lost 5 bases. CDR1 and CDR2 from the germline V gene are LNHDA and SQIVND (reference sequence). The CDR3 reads CASLPTGGPGETQYF. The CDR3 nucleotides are TGTGCCAGTCTTCCAACGGGAGGGCCGGGGGAGACCCAGTACTTC.

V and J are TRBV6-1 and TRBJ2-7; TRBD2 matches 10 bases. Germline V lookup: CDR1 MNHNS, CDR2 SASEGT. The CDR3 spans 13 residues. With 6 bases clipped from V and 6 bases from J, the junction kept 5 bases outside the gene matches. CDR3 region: CASRVLAGVEQYF. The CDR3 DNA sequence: TGTGCCAGCAGGGTTCTAGCGGGAGTCGAGCAGTACTTC.

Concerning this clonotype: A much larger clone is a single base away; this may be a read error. DNA of the CDR3: TGCAGCGTTGAAGGACAGAGGGTGTACTTC. Amino acids: CSVEGQRVYF. The rearrangement uses TRBV29-1 and TRBJ2-7; possibly TRBD1 or TRBD2 for D (5 bases each). The CDR3 is made up of 10 amino acids. The germline V and J ends were trimmed by 1 base and 12 bases, with 10 bases remaining between them. Germline V gene data show CDR1 as SQVTM and CDR2 as ANQGSEA.

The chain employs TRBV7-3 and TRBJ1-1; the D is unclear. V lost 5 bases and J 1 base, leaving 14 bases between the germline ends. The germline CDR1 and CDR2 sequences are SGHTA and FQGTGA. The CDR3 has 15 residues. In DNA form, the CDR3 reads TGTGCCAGCAGCGTCTCTGGGGTAACGAACACTGAAGCTTTCTTT. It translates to CASSVSGVTNTEAFF.

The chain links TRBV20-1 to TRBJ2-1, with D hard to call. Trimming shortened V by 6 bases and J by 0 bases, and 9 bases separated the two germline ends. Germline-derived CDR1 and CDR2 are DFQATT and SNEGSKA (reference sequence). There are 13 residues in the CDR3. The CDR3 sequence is CSAHLHSYNEQFF. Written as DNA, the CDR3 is TGCAGTGCACACCTCCACTCCTACAATGAGCAGTTCTTC.

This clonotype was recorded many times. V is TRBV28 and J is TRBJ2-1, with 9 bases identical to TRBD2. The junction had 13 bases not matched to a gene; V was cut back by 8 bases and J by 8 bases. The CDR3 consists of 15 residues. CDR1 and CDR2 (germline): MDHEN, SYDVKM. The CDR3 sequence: CASATPGLAAYEQFF. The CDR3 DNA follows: TGTGCCAGCGCAACTCCGGGACTAGCAGCCTATGAGCAGTTCTTC.

CDR3 sequence reads: CASSRQGIERRGSSYNEQFF. The CDR3 DNA sequence: TGTGCCAGCAGCCGCCAGGGCATAGAAAGGAGAGGTAGCTCCTACAATGAGCAGTTCTTC. V and J are TRBV11-2 and TRBJ2-1, with D possibly being TRBD1 (5 bases). Deletions cut 5 bases from V and 0 bases from J, with 26 bases between. The CDR3 sequence is 20 residues long. The germline CDR1 and CDR2 sequences are SGHAT and FQNNGV.

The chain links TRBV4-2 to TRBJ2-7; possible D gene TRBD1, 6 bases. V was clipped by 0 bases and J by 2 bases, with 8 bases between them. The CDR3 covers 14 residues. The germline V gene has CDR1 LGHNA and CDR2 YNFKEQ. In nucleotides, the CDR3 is TGTGCCAGCAGCCAAGAAGACAGGCCCTACGAGCAGTACTTC. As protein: CASSQEDRPYEQYF.

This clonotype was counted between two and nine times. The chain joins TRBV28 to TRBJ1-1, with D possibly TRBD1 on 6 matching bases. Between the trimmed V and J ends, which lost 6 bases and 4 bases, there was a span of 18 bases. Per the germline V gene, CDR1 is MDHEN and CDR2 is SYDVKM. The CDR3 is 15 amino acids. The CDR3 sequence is CASSRGGAPGTEAFF. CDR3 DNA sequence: TGTGCCAGCAGCCGCGGGGGGGCCCCCGGCACTGAAGCTTTCTTT.

CDR3 amino acids: CASSLRLTGGAGANVLTF. In nucleotides, the CDR3 is TGTGCCAGCAGTTTAAGGTTAACGGGAGGTGCGGGGGCCAACGTCCTGACTTTC. The chain joins TRBV12-3 or TRBV12-4 to TRBJ2-6; 7 bases map to TRBD2. The CDR3 loop spans 18 amino acids. The V gene end was trimmed by 2 bases and the J gene end by 4 bases; junction bases not matched to a gene: 11.

This CDR3 reads CSAPQGPPSYNEQFF. The CDR3 DNA sequence: TGCAGTGCGCCACAGGGGCCGCCCTCCTACAATGAGCAGTTCTTC. The chain uses TRBV20-1 and TRBJ2-1; 7 positions agree with TRBD1. The V and J ends lost 6 bases and 0 bases, in that order; junction bases with no gene match: 8. Germline V gene sequence: CDR1 DFQATT, CDR2 SNEGSKA (reference sequence). The CDR3 consists of 15 residues.

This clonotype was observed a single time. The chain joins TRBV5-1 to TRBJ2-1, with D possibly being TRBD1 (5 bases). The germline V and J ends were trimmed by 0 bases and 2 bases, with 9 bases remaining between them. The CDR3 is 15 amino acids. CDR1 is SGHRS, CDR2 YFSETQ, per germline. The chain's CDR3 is CASSLVREAYNEQFF. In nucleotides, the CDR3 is TGCGCCAGCAGCTTGGTCAGGGAAGCCTACAATGAGCAGTTCTTC.

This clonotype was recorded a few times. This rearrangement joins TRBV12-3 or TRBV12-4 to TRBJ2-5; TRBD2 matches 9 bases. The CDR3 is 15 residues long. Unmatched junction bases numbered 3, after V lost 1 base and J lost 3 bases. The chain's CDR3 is CASSLGAGGKETQYF. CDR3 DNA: TGTGCCAGCAGTTTAGGGGCGGGAGGGAAAGAGACCCAGTACTTC.